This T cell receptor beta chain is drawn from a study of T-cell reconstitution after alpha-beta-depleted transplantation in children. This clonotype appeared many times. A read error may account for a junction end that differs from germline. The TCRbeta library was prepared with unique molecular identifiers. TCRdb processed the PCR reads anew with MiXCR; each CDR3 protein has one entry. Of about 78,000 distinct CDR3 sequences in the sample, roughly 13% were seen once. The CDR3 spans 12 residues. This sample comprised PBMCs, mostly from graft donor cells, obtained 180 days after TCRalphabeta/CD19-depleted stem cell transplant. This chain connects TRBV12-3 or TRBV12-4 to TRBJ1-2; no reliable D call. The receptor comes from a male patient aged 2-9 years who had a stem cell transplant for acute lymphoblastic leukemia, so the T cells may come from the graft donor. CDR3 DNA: TGTGCCATCAGTAGAGGGTCAGGTGGCTACACCTTC. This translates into CAISRGSGGYTF.